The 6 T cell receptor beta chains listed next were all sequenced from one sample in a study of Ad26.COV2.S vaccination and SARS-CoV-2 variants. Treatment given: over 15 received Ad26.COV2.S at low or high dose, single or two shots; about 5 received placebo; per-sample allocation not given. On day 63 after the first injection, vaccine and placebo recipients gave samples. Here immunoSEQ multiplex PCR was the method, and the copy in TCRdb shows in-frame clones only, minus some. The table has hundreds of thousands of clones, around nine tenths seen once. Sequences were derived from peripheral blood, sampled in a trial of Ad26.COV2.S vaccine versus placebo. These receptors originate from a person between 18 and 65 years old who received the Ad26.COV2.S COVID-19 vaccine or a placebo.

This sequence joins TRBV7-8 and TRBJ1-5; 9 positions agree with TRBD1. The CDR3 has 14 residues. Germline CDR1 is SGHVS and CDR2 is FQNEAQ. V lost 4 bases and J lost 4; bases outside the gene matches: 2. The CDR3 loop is CASSSGQGNQPQHF. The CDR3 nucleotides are TGTGCCAGCAGCTCGGGACAGGGTAATCAGCCCCAGCATTTT.

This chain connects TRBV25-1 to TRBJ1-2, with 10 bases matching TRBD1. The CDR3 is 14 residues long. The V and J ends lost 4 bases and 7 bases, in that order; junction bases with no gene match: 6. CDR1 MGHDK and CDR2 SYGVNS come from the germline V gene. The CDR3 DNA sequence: TGTGCCAGCAGTGCCACCGGGACAGGGGCTGGCTACACCTTC. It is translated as CASSATGTGAGYTF.

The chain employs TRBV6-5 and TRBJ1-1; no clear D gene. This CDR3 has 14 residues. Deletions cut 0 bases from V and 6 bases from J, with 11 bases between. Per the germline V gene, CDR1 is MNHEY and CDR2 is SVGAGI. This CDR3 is CASSYSMSVPEAFF. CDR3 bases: TGTGCCAGCAGTTACTCGATGAGTGTACCTGAAGCTTTCTTT.

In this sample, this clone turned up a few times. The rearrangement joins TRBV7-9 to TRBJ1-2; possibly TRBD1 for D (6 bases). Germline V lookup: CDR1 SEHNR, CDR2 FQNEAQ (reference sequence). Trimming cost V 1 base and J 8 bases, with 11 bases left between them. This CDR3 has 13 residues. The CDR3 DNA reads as TGTGCCAGCAGCTTAGGACAGGCAAGCGGCTACACCTTC. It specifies CASSLGQASGYTF.

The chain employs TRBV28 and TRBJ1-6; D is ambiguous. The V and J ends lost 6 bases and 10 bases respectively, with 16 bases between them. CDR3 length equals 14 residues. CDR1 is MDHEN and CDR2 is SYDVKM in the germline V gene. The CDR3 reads CASSPGWLGSPLHF. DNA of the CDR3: TGTGCCAGCAGCCCCGGGTGGCTTGGGTCACCCCTCCACTTT. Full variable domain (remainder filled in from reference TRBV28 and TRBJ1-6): DVKVTQSSRYLVKRTGEKVFLECVQDMDHENMFWYRQDPGLGLRLIYFSYDVKMKEKGDIPEGYSVSREKKERFSLILESASTNQTSMYLCASSPGWLGSPLHFGNGTRLTVT.

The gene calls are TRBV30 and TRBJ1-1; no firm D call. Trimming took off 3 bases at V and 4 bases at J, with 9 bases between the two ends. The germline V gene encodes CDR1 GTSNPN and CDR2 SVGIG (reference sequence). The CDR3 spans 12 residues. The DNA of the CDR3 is TGTGCCTGGAGCCCGAGCGCCACTGAAGCTTTCTTT. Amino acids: CAWSPSATEAFF.